This T cell receptor beta chain appears in the sequencing data of a study of cytomegalovirus exposure and HLA in healthy donors. Study details: Roughly 180 million T cells yielded roughly 100 million unique TCR beta sequences, as an earlier analysis found.

A remark on this clone: Its antigen is still unknown.

General observations from the study: The investigators catalogued 150 to 200 TCR beta chains as cytomegalovirus-associated. The majority of CMV-associated TCR beta chains were reported as apparently HLA-restricted in a later analysis.

60 Vbeta and 13 Jbeta primers were used in PCR. Profiling relied on immunoSEQ multiplex PCR, and the TCRdb table lists in-frame clones only, not all of them. The table includes under 200,000 clones, 12% detected once. Germline-derived CDR1 and CDR2 are SEHNR and FQNEAQ (reference sequence). The CDR3 is made up of 15 amino acids. The V gene end was trimmed by 5 bases and the J gene end by 1 base; junction bases not matched to a gene: 5. The chain links TRBV7-9 to TRBJ2-1, with 7 bases that match TRBD2. The source of this sequence is a man between 45 and 60 years old in good health and CMV-seropositive. Sequenced: PBMCs. As DNA, the CDR3 is TGTGCCAGCAGCGCTAGCGGATTATCCTACAATGAGCAGTTCTTC. It yields the protein CASSASGLSYNEQFF.